This T cell receptor beta chain was observed in a study of shared clonotypes between healthy human individuals. Whole-study findings and limits: Generation probabilities were higher for clonotypes shared across all four sorted-subset donors than for unshared ones. Naive CD4 clonotypes overlapped across a few donors at roughly 5%.

Per the original data handling: ImmunoSEQ output lacked quality scores and full-length reads, limiting matched filtering. Produced via immunoSEQ multiplex PCR; TCRdb's table is partial and in-frame only. V and J calls and clone size are copied from that table; D and trimming were computed from the DNA. The data show some 1 million clones, with more than 65% seen just once and over 1.3% held by the top ten. Worth noting for this clone: What it binds is unknown.

Sequences were obtained from memory CD4+ T cells sorted from blood. Sample subset: CD45RA-negative fraction. The TCR was taken from a man aged 18 to 30 in good health.

The CDR3 bases are TGTGCCAGCAGCTTAGGGGGGCAGTACTTC. This translates into CASSLGGQYF. This chain links TRBV5-4 with TRBJ2-7, with D maybe TRBD1 (6 bases). The CDR3 is 10 residues long. V was shortened by 2 bases and J by 9 bases, with 6 bases between the two germline ends. Germline V gene data show CDR1 as SGHNT and CDR2 as YYREEE (reference sequence).